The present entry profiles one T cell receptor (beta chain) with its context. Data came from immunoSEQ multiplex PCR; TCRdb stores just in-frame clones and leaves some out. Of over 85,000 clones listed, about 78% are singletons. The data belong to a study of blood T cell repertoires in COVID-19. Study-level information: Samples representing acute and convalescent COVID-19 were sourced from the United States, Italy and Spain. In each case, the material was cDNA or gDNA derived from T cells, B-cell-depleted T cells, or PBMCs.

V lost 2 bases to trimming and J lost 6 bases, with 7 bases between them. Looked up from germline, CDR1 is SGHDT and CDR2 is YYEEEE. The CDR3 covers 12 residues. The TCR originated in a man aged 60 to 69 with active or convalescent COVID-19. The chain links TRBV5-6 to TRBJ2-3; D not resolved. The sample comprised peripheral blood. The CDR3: CASSFLMDTQYF. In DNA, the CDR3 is TGTGCCAGCAGCTTTCTTATGGATACGCAGTATTTT.